The 16 T cell receptor beta chains below were found in one sample sequenced in a study. TCRdb re-analysed the RT-PCR reads in MiXCR, keeping a single row per CDR3 protein. Of fewer than 800,000 distinct CDR3 sequences in the sample, approximately 15% were seen once. The sequencing sample was made of memory CD4+ T cells from blood. Every receptor here comes from a female donor in good health, serving as a healthy control.

This clonotype has ten or more counts. The rearrangement links TRBV7-2 to TRBJ1-2; D unclear. Germline V lookup: CDR1 SGHTA, CDR2 FQGNSA. V lost 5 bases and J lost 6, with 16 bases in between. CDR3 size: 14 residues. The CDR3 sequence: CASSPVAGRHGYTF. In nucleotides, the CDR3 is TGTGCCAGCAGCCCCGTAGCAGGACGGCATGGCTACACCTTC.

V is TRBV12-3 or TRBV12-4 and J is TRBJ1-2; TRBD1 is a possible D gene (5 bases). The CDR3 consists of 14 residues. The V and J ends lost 3 bases and 8 bases respectively, with 16 bases between them. The CDR3 region is CASSLGGASGGYTF. CDR3 in DNA: TGTGCCAGCAGTTTGGGAGGGGCCTCCGGGGGCTACACCTTC.

This clonotype was seen ten or more times. The chain combines TRBV11-2 with TRBJ2-7; D might be TRBD2 (5 bases). CDR1 and CDR2 from the germline V gene are SGHAT and FQNNGV. The CDR3 extends over 15 amino acids. V lost 2 bases and J lost 0, with 11 bases in between. CDR3: CASSLSDGSSYEQYF. CDR3 bases: TGTGCCAGCAGCTTATCTGATGGGAGCTCCTACGAGCAGTACTTC. The variable domain in full, completed from reference TRBV11-2 and TRBJ2-7, reads EAGVAQSPRYKIIEKRQSVAFWCNPISGHATLYWYQQILGQGPKLLIQFQNNGVVDDSQLPKDRFSAERLKGVDSTLKIQPAKLEDSAVYLCASSLSDGSSYEQYFGPGTRLTVT.

The sample holds a few counts of this clonotype. The chain combines TRBV20-1 with TRBJ2-1; possibly TRBD2 for D (6 bases). In germline, CDR1 is DFQATT, CDR2 SNEGSKA (reference sequence). The CDR3 spans 13 residues. The V and J ends lost 7 bases and 0 bases respectively, with 10 bases between them. DNA for the CDR3: TGCAGTGTAAGCGGGCTCTCCTACAATGAGCAGTTCTTC. Translated: CSVSGLSYNEQFF.

This chain uses TRBV30 with TRBJ1-1; D is unresolved. From germline, CDR1 is GTSNPN and CDR2 SVGIG (reference sequence). There are 12 residues in the CDR3. Trimming pared 0 bases from V and 4 bases from J, leaving 6 bases between. The CDR3: CAWSVKSTEAFF. The CDR3 DNA reads TGTGCCTGGAGTGTAAAGAGCACTGAAGCTTTCTTT.

This clonotype was counted ten times or more. The chain combines TRBV15 with TRBJ1-5; no clear D gene. Deletions cut 5 bases from V and 7 bases from J, with 9 bases between. The CDR3 has 12 amino acids. Germline-derived CDR1 and CDR2 are LNHNV and YYDKDF (reference sequence). CDR3 sequence reads: CATSRSGQPQHF. The CDR3 region has the DNA TGTGCCACCAGCCGCTCCGGACAGCCCCAGCATTTT.

Here the CDR3 DNA reads TGTGCCAGCAGCGAGCCGGGACAGGGTCAAAAGACCCAGTACTTC. Its translation: CASSEPGQGQKTQYF. The chain couples TRBV7-2 to TRBJ2-5; 9 nucleotides agree with TRBD1. The CDR3 totals 15 residues. V trimming: 5 bases; J trimming: 6 bases; junction bases outside the gene matches: 10. Looked up from germline, CDR1 is SGHTA and CDR2 is FQGNSA.

This clonotype was counted at least ten times. The chain uses TRBV24-1 and TRBJ1-2; D is possibly TRBD1 (5 bases). Germline V lookup: CDR1 KGHDR, CDR2 SFDVKD. The germline V and J ends were trimmed by 0 bases and 5 bases, with 6 bases remaining between them. The CDR3 is 13 amino acids. The CDR3 loop is CATSDLQGYGYTF. CDR3 DNA: TGTGCCACCAGTGATTTGCAGGGTTATGGCTACACCTTC.

This clonotype has a handful of counts. This sequence joins TRBV11-1 and TRBJ1-1; D is uncertain. This CDR3 region has 13 residues. Trimming shortened V by 4 bases and J by 0 bases, and 6 bases separated the two germline ends. Germline CDR1 is SGHAT and CDR2 is FQDESV (reference sequence). The CDR3 DNA follows: TGTGCCAGCAGCTACCATCTGAACACTGAAGCTTTCTTT. Translated, it gives CASSYHLNTEAFF.

The table lists this clonotype with many counts. The chain employs TRBV12-3 or TRBV12-4 and TRBJ1-2; D not resolved. The V end lost 3 bases, the J end lost 8 bases, and 10 bases lay between the germline ends. The CDR3 is 12 amino acids. The CDR3 region is CASSFDRVGYTF. The DNA of the CDR3 is TGTGCCAGCAGTTTTGATAGGGTCGGCTACACCTTC.

This clonotype was observed a few times. This rearrangement joins TRBV27 to TRBJ2-1; D is unresolved. CDR1 and CDR2 from the germline V gene are MNHEY and SMNVEV (reference sequence). The CDR3 consists of 11 residues. V was clipped by 6 bases and J by 12 bases, with 12 bases between them. As DNA, the CDR3 is TGTGCCAGCAGACATACACACGGGCAGTTCTTC. Amino acid sequence: CASRHTHGQFF.

The sample holds many counts of this clonotype. The chain recombines TRBV10-2 with TRBJ2-3, with 13 bases lining up with TRBD2. Germline assignment: CDR1 WSHSY and CDR2 SAAADI. With V trimmed by 5 bases and J by 2 bases, 7 bases remained unmatched. The CDR3 is 17 residues long. In DNA, the CDR3 is TGCGCCAGCAGTTTCCCACTAGCGGGAGGGACCACAGATACGCAGTATTTT. This gives the protein CASSFPLAGGTTDTQYF.

This chain's CDR3 is CASGRSDTQYF. The CDR3 DNA reads as TGTGCCAGCGGGCGCTCAGATACGCAGTATTTT. This rearrangement joins TRBV7-8 to TRBJ2-3; D is undetermined. CDR3 length: 11 amino acids. Trimming removed 8 bases at V and 4 bases at J, with 7 bases between. The germline V gene has CDR1 SGHVS and CDR2 FQNEAQ.

This clonotype was observed a handful of times. The V call is TRBV5-4, the J call TRBJ2-3; maybe TRBD2 (6 bases). The germline CDR1 and CDR2 sequences are SGHNT and YYREEE (reference sequence). V gave up 3 bases and J gave up 2 bases, with 16 bases separating them. This CDR3 comprises 16 residues. The CDR3 nucleotides read TGTGCCAGCAGCTCGAAGAATAGCGGCTTCACAGATACGCAGTATTTT. This translates into CASSSKNSGFTDTQYF.

The chain carries TRBV7-8 and TRBJ2-5; 8 bases match TRBD1. The CDR3 loop spans 15 amino acids. Germline CDR1 is SGHVS and CDR2 is FQNEAQ. V trimming: 3 bases; J trimming: 5 bases; junction bases outside the gene matches: 8. The CDR3 loop is CASSFGQGAVETQYF. CDR3 coding DNA: TGTGCCAGCAGCTTTGGGCAGGGGGCGGTGGAGACCCAGTACTTC.

The V call is TRBV6-2 or TRBV6-3, the J call TRBJ2-1, with D tentatively TRBD1 (6 bases). Deletions cut 2 bases from V and 4 bases from J, with 18 bases between. The CDR3 extends over 17 amino acids. CDR1 is MNHEY, CDR2 SVGEGT, per germline. DNA of the CDR3: TGTGCCAGCAGTTACACCTACAGGGTCCCCCTATACAATGAGCAGTTCTTC. This translates into CASSYTYRVPLYNEQFF.